A single sample is the source of the 14 T cell receptor beta chains below, sequenced in a study of immune heterogeneity within non-small cell lung tumors. With 600 ng used per sample, the template was genomic DNA from bulk tumor. From each primary tumor, several far-apart biopsies were obtained during surgery. Enrolled individuals presented with untreated, newly diagnosed non-small cell lung cancer and received curative surgery. For the TCR beta CDR3, multiplex PCR with 32 V and 13 J primers performed the amplification. TCRdb reprocessed the multiplex PCR reads via MiXCR and lists one record per CDR3 protein. This repertoire shows approximately 9,700 distinct CDR3 sequences, more than 20% found once; its top ten account for roughly a quarter. Sequencing was carried out using lung tumor tissue. The receptors here all came from a woman aged 45-65 years with non-small cell lung cancer.

This clonotype was observed many times. The chain employs TRBV3-1 and TRBJ1-3, with D unresolved. Germline V gene data show CDR1 as LGHDT and CDR2 as YNNKEL (reference sequence). CDR3 length equals 16 residues. Deletions cut 2 bases from V and 0 bases from J, with 11 bases between. The CDR3 nucleotides are TGTGCCAGCAGCCAAAGCTTTTTATCCTCTGGAAACACCATATATTTT. Encoded protein: CASSQSFLSSGNTIYF.

This clonotype came up many times. This rearrangement joins TRBV28 to TRBJ1-3, with TRBD1 identical over 7 bases. V lost 8 bases and J lost 5; bases outside the gene matches: 3. The V gene's germline CDR1 is MDHEN and CDR2 SYDVKM. CDR3 length: 12 residues. CDR3 residues: CASYRGRNTIYF. Written as DNA, the CDR3 is TGTGCCAGCTACAGGGGACGAAACACCATATATTTT.

This clonotype counts as medium-sized. The CDR3 nucleotides are TGTGCCTGGAGGAGCTCCTACAATGAGCAGTTCTTC. It specifies CAWRSSYNEQFF. J is TRBJ2-1 and V is TRBV30; D ambiguous. The CDR3 loop spans 12 amino acids. Trimming left V 3 bases short and J 0 bases short, with 3 bases between. CDR1 GTSNPN and CDR2 SVGIG come from the germline V gene (reference sequence).

In this sample, this clonotype is medium-sized. The chain links TRBV7-7 to TRBJ2-3; TRBD1 aligns across 8 bases. J gave up 3 bases and V 5 bases, and 4 bases lay outside the gene matches. The CDR3 has 14 amino acids. Germline values: CDR1 SSHAT, CDR2 FNYEAQ (reference sequence). As DNA, the CDR3 is TGTGCCAGCAGCCCGGACAGGGTTACAGATACGCAGTATTTT. The encoded protein is CASSPDRVTDTQYF.

At least ten counts were recorded for this clonotype. The chain uses TRBV18 and TRBJ2-1; D perhaps matches TRBD2 (5 bases). The CDR3 has 15 residues. Trimming removed 3 bases from V and 0 bases from J, with 9 bases in between. Germline V gene sequence: CDR1 KGHSH, CDR2 LQKENI. CDR3 residues: CASSPPGSSYNEQFF. Here the CDR3 DNA reads TGTGCCAGCTCACCCCCTGGGAGCTCCTACAATGAGCAGTTCTTC.

In regard to this clonotype: One junction end disagrees with the germline gene, perhaps due to a read error. This chain joins TRBV20-1 and TRBJ2-1, with 9 bases that match TRBD2. This CDR3 is built from 14 residues. Germline V gene data show CDR1 as DFQATT and CDR2 as SNEGSKA (reference sequence). The DNA for the CDR3 is TGCAGTGCTAGTTTGGGACTAGCCTTCAATGATCAGTTCTTC. Translation gives CSASLGLAFNDQFF.

As regards this clonotype: A much more abundant neighbour one base away suggests this may be a read error. V gene TRBV3-1 combines with J gene TRBJ2-5; D is unresolved. Between the trimmed V and J ends, which lost 3 bases and 1 base, there was a span of 12 bases. CDR1 is LGHDT and CDR2 is YNNKEL in the germline V gene (reference sequence). CDR3 length: 15 residues. For the CDR3, the DNA is TGTGCCAGCAGCCATAGGGCGCACCGCCAAGAGACCCAGTACTTC. It is translated as CASSHRAHRQETQYF.

About this clonotype itself: This may come from a read error, since a much larger clone is one base off. J is TRBJ2-1 and V is TRBV5-1; 8 positions agree with TRBD2. The ends lost 0 bases at V and 2 bases at J; junction bases unmatched: 4. The CDR3 has 16 amino acids. Germline V gene data show CDR1 as SGHRS and CDR2 as YFSETQ. In DNA, the CDR3 is TGCGCCAGCAGCTTGGACGGGGGGGTCCCCTACAATGAGCAGTTCTTC. It encodes CASSLDGGVPYNEQFF. Filled out from reference TRBV5-1 and TRBJ2-1, the complete variable domain reads KAGVTQTPRYLIKTRGQQVTLSCSPISGHRSVSWYQQTPGQGLQFLFEYFSETQRNKGNFPGRFSGRQFSNSRSEMNVSTLELGDSALYLCASSLDGGVPYNEQFFGPGTRLTVL.

V gene TRBV19 combines with J gene TRBJ1-4; tentatively, D is TRBD1 (5 bases). Trimming shortened V by 3 bases and J by 4 bases, and 9 bases separated the two germline ends. CDR3 length: 14 amino acids. Germline-derived CDR1 and CDR2 are LNHDA and SQIVND (reference sequence). The CDR3 sequence is CASSMGRINEKLFF. The CDR3, as DNA: TGTGCCAGTAGTATGGGACGGATTAATGAAAAACTGTTTTTT.

For this clonotype: Because the CDR3 is missing its conserved closing phenylalanine or tryptophan, this is likely a read error. Because the CDR3's place on the DNA is in doubt, the DNA is left out and the CDR3 is given as listed by TCRdb. The V call is TRBV4-1, the J call TRBJ2-3; TRBD2, the D gene given by the table, was not confirmed from the DNA. The CDR3 region is 18 residues in length, termini included. The germline V gene encodes CDR1 MGHRA and CDR2 YSYEKL. The CDR3 sequence: CASSQDVAGGGYEQYFGP.

The table lists this clonotype with many counts. This chain uses TRBV12-3 or TRBV12-4 with TRBJ1-1, with 9 bases identical to TRBD1. The V and J ends lost 6 bases and 6 bases, in that order; junction bases with no gene match: 5. CDR3 length equals 13 residues. The CDR3 reads CASRPTGGSEAFF. The DNA for the CDR3 is TGTGCCAGCAGGCCAACAGGGGGCTCTGAAGCTTTCTTT.

This clonotype has more than one count but fewer than ten. This may be a read error, as it is one base from a much larger clone. The chain couples TRBV20-1 to TRBJ2-7; D is undetermined. The CDR3 has 15 residues. The germline V gene has CDR1 DFQATT and CDR2 SNEGSKA (reference sequence). V lost 0 bases and J 6 bases, leaving 18 bases between the germline ends. The CDR3 region is CSARDRVARSAEQYF. The CDR3 region has the DNA TGCAGTGCTAGAGATCGTGTTGCCAGGTCCGCCGAGCAGTACTTC.

By share of the sample, this clonotype is medium-sized (0.01 to 0.1%). This rearrangement joins TRBV20-1 to TRBJ2-1; 10 positions agree with TRBD1. The junction had 10 bases not matched to a gene; V was cut back by 4 bases and J by 1 base. Per the germline V gene, CDR1 is DFQATT and CDR2 is SNEGSKA (reference sequence). This CDR3 is 17 amino acids long. This CDR3 is CSATGQGLGGSYNEQFF. The DNA of the CDR3 is TGCAGTGCTACGGGACAGGGGTTGGGAGGGTCCTACAATGAGCAGTTCTTC.

This chain links TRBV12-3 or TRBV12-4 with TRBJ2-1; 9 nucleotides agree with TRBD2. The CDR3 runs 17 residues. V dropped 6 bases and J dropped 8; count of bases not matched to a gene: 17. The CDR3 region has the DNA TGTGCCAGCAGCCTCGGACAGACCAGCGGGAGGTTGGATGAGCAGTTCTTC. It specifies CASSLGQTSGRLDEQFF.